The T cell receptor (beta chain) described here comes from a study of T cells in Graves' hyperthyroidism and ophthalmopathy (dated by TCRdb to about 2019). About the investigation overall: Peripheral blood was collected at initial diagnosis, before any treatment. To identify distinguishing TCR V-J signatures, a discovery cohort of 90 to 100 patients was used, comprising 43 with Graves' ophthalmopathy and some 60 with stable Graves' hyperthyroidism. Whether ophthalmopathy could be predicted prospectively was tested in an independent validation cohort made up of about 20 hyperthyroidism patients plus 17 patients who later progressed to ophthalmopathy. For training and testing, the roughly 93 patients in the discovery cohort were randomly divided in a 7:3 ratio. Thyroid tissue and blood T-cell repertoires from six Graves' hyperthyroidism patients were also compared in the study. Following sampling, methimazole starting at 30 mg daily was given to hyperthyroidism patients, and high-dose intravenous methylprednisolone was given to ophthalmopathy patients. The paper describes TCR Vbeta CDR3 sequencing of 140 or so peripheral blood samples, made up of roughly 45 ophthalmopathy patients, around 78 hyperthyroidism patients and roughly 17 progressor patients.

Study-wide conclusions, independent of this receptor: In validation, the model predicted progression to ophthalmopathy a median of 6.5 months before onset, with roughly 70% sensitivity and almost 75% specificity. Sample size was not statistically predetermined, and blinding of investigators to group allocation was not performed. In cross-validation, a model built on a 13 V-J signature told ophthalmopathy apart from stable hyperthyroidism with approximately 90% sensitivity and about 81% specificity, and in testing the same model reached 80%/75%. Blood samples also contained most of the expanded thyroid clonotypes (frequency above 0.001), which suggests that blood repertoires may reflect thyroid immune responses.

The TCR beta CDR3 regions were amplified from the RNA transcripts. For the first round of RT-PCR on the TCR CDR3, the HTBI primer set was used together with the Qiagen OneStep RT-PCR kit. Libraries were constructed in a second round of multiplex PCR, after which size selection and purification were carried out. Sequencing of the libraries was done on an Illumina HiSeq2000 using paired-end 100 bp reads. Regarding the original processing steps: Raw data were processed with SOAPnuke, discarding reads with adapters, uncalled bases, mean Phred below 15, or no exact constant-primer or identifier match. COPE v1.2.5 was used to merge the high-quality paired reads, and each unique nucleotide sequence was defined as a clonotype. MiTCR v1.1 was used to align clonotypes to the IMGT TRBV, TRBD and TRBJ reference segments. Analysis was restricted to V-J combinations with a frequency above 0.0001, which covered approximately 99% of repertoires. The TCS score was defined as F50 (clonal expansion) divided by E x V (chaos), with BLOSUM62-based TCRdist calculated between CDR3 peptides within each V-J. Welch's t-statistics and random forest reduced approximately 520 V-J features to 10 to 15, which were used in a naive Bayes classifier (R e1071). TCRdb trimmed the raw reads at Q25, called clones with MiXCR and kept productive beta chains. Identical CDR3 proteins give one entry, which carries the most common genes and DNA. The V and J calls follow TCRdb's processing rather than the paper's. For this sample there are some 570,000 distinct CDR3 sequences; roughly 15% appear just once. The leading ten clones occupy 17% of the sample.

On this clonotype itself: The antigen it recognizes is unknown. Likely a read error: the CDR3 ends without its conserved phenylalanine or tryptophan.

Ophthalmopathy patients had moderately to severely active disease, with a Clinical Activity Score of 3 or more, a NOSPECS grade of 4 or more, and a disease duration of less than 3 months. Any patient with an uncontrolled infection, another autoimmune disease, pregnancy or lactation was excluded. Clinical symptoms, serum thyroxine and TRAb, thyroid ultrasound, and orbital computed tomography formed the basis for the diagnoses. PBMCs were separated from roughly 10 ml of fresh peripheral blood using Ficoll-Paque density gradient centrifugation. Total RNA was extracted using Trizol reagent, and RNA quality was assessed on an Agilent 2100 Bioanalyzer. The germline V gene provides CDR1 SGHTA and CDR2 FQGTGA. The CDR3 spans 14 residues, counting both ends. Just CDR3 DNA is preserved here, 42 bases in frame from base 1. V is shortened by 3 bases, J by 1 base, and the region joining them spans 6 bases.

The source material was blood. This sequence uses TRBV7-3 and TRBJ2-2; TRBD2 is a possible D gene, resting on 5 matching bases. The TCR was taken from a woman aged 18-29 years with Graves' ophthalmopathy. The nucleotides are TGTGCCAGCAGCTTGGGAGAGAACACCGGGGAGCTGTTTCTT. Translated, it gives CASSLGENTGELFL.